Shown below are 25 T cell receptor beta chains from a single sample sequenced in a study of Epstein–Barr virus B cells in breast cancer. These TCRs' antigens remain unknown. The SMARTer Human TCR a/b Profiling Kit built libraries from RNA for both alpha and beta chains. Each CDR3 protein is one row after TCRdb ran MiXCR on the 5' RACE reads. The sample has about 390 distinct CDR3 sequences, about a fifth seen once. Specimen: tumor-infiltrating lymphocytes expanded in culture. All receptors come from a woman aged 35 to 49 with triple-negative breast cancer.

This clonotype showed up just once. One end of the junction is discordant with germline, which a read error may explain. The J gene is TRBJ2-2, the V gene TRBV7-7; tentatively, D is TRBD1 (8 bases). CDR1 is SSHAT and CDR2 is FNYEAQ in the germline V gene (reference sequence). The CDR3 loop spans 16 amino acids. The CDR3 loop is CASSLSKPQGGGELFF. The CDR3 DNA sequence: TGTGCTAGCAGCTTATCGAAACCACAGGGGGGGGGGGAGCTGTTTTTT.

This clonotype was seen only a few times. This likely traces to a read error, being one base from a far larger clone. The gene calls are TRBV9 and TRBJ2-1; possible D gene TRBD2, 6 bases. CDR3 length equals 13 residues. Germline loops: CDR1 SGDLS, CDR2 YYNGEE. Trimming cost V 4 bases and J 10 bases, with 15 bases left between them. Here the CDR3 reads CASSPVSGYEQFF. CDR3 sequence (DNA): TGTGCCAGCAGCCCAGTTAGCGGCTACGAGCAGTTCTTC.

This clonotype was observed once. This chain connects TRBV5-1 to TRBJ2-1; perhaps D is TRBD1 or TRBD2 (5 bases each). CDR1 and CDR2 from the germline V gene are SGHRS and YFSETQ. The V end was cut by 0 bases, the J end by 4 bases, with 11 bases between. CDR3 length: 15 amino acids. The CDR3 region is CASSLVHGGYNEQFF. The CDR3, as DNA: TGCGCCAGCAGCTTGGTACATGGGGGATACAATGAGCAGTTCTTC.

This clonotype is medium-sized by share. The chain employs TRBV27 and TRBJ2-7, with D possibly being TRBD1 (6 bases). The CDR3 runs to 14 residues. CDR1 is MNHEY, CDR2 SMNVEV, per germline (reference sequence). Trimming cost V 6 bases and J 0 bases, with 12 bases left between them. In DNA, the CDR3 is TGTGCCAGCAGACTGGGGGCTCTCTCCTACGAGCAGTACTTC. Translation gives CASRLGALSYEQYF.

A note on this clonotype: A far larger clone differs by one base, so this is likely a read error. The rearrangement uses TRBV7-7 and TRBJ2-1, with 12 bases matching TRBD2. CDR3 size: 19 residues. Germline values: CDR1 SSHAT, CDR2 FNYEAQ (reference sequence). The CDR3 region is CASSAQPSTSGGPTETQFF. CDR3 DNA sequence: TGTGCTAGCAGCGCTCAGCCTTCGACTAGCGGGGGACCTACCGAGACCCAGTTCTTC. The whole variable domain, filled in from reference TRBV7-7 and TRBJ2-1, reads GAGVSQSPRYKVTKRGQDVTLRCDPISSHATLYWYQQALGQGPEFLTYFNYEAQPDKSGLPSDRFSAERPEGSISTLTIQRTEQRDSAMYRCASSAQPSTSGGPTETQFFGPGTRLTVL.

In regard to this clonotype: A far larger clone lies a single base away; this is likely a read error. This chain connects TRBV7-3 to TRBJ2-1; TRBD1 matches at 7 bases. Germline values: CDR1 SGHTA, CDR2 FQGTGA. With 5 bases clipped from V and 10 bases from J, the junction kept 11 bases outside the gene matches. The CDR3 consists of 14 residues. The CDR3 reads CASSLLGGSYEQFF. The CDR3 nucleotides read TGTGCCAGCAGCCTACTAGGGGGCTCCTACGAGCAGTTCTTC.

As regards this clonotype: A much larger clonotype is one base distant, so this may be a read error. The chain combines TRBV12-3 or TRBV12-4 with TRBJ1-1, with 9 bases matching TRBD1. V shed 8 bases and J 7 bases; nucleotides not matched to a gene: 11. The CDR3 has 14 residues. This CDR3 is CASGSLGTGNEAFF. In DNA, the CDR3 is TGTGCCAGCGGTTCCCTCGGGACAGGGAATGAAGCTTTCTTT.

In DNA, the CDR3 is TGTGCCACCAGCAGAGATCTTGCAGGGCCAGAAGCTTTCTTT. It encodes CATSRDLAGPEAFF. The rearrangement joins TRBV15 to TRBJ1-1; the D gene is possibly TRBD1 (5 bases). The CDR3 contains 14 residues. The germline V gene has CDR1 LNHNV and CDR2 YYDKDF (reference sequence). Trimming cost V 0 bases and J 8 bases, with 13 bases left between them.

This clonotype is deemed medium-sized. V usage is TRBV10-3 and J usage is TRBJ1-1; D possibly corresponds to TRBD1 (5 bases). Germline V gives CDR1 ENHRY, CDR2 SYGVKD. V was cut by 4 bases and J by 1 base, with 16 bases left in between. The CDR3 has 16 amino acids. CDR3: CAISGPAGRRNTEAFF. CDR3 coding DNA: TGTGCCATCAGTGGGCCGGCGGGGCGAAGGAACACTGAAGCTTTCTTT.

This clonotype was detected only a few times. The J gene is TRBJ2-7, the V gene TRBV7-6; 11 nucleotides agree with TRBD1. Trimming removed 5 bases from V and 4 bases from J; junction bases left unmatched: 7. The CDR3 spans 15 residues. Germline V lookup: CDR1 SGHVS, CDR2 FNYEAQ. Here the CDR3 DNA reads TGTGCCAGCAGCCTCTGGACAGGGGGCCAGTACGAGCAGTACTTC. Translating it yields CASSLWTGGQYEQYF. The full variable domain, rest sourced from reference TRBV7-6 and TRBJ2-7, is GAGVSQSPRYKVTKRGQDVALRCDPISGHVSLYWYRQALGQGPEFLTYFNYEAQQDKSGLPNDRFSAERPEGSISTLTIQRTEQRDSAMYRCASSLWTGGQYEQYFGPGTRLTVT.

This clonotype is deemed medium-sized (0.01 to 0.1%). V is TRBV10-3 and J is TRBJ1-4; TRBD1 agrees at 8 bases. This CDR3 has 15 amino acids. With V trimmed by 2 bases and J by 3 bases, 2 bases remained unmatched. Germline V gene sequence: CDR1 ENHRY, CDR2 SYGVKD. CDR3 protein: CAISEAGGPNEKLFF. CDR3 DNA: TGTGCCATCAGTGAGGCAGGGGGCCCTAATGAAAAACTGTTTTTT.

This clonotype was observed at least ten times. V and J are TRBV6-1 and TRBJ2-3, with a tentative D call TRBD1 (6 bases). Germline V gene lookup returns CDR1 MNHNS and CDR2 SASEGT. The V end lost 3 bases, the J end lost 10 bases, and 8 bases lay between the germline ends. This CDR3 is built from 11 residues. CDR3 bases: TGTGCCAGCAGTGACAGGGGTCCGCAGTATTTT. Translated, it gives CASSDRGPQYF.

This chain links TRBV7-8 with TRBJ1-6; 9 nucleotides align to TRBD1. This CDR3 comprises 16 residues. V gave up 5 bases and J gave up 12 bases; unmatched junction bases: 14. CDR1 and CDR2 (germline): SGHVS, FQNEAQ. The DNA of the CDR3 is TGTGCCAGCAGCGCCGGCTCCGGGACAGGGATTTTACCCCTCCACTTT. This codes for CASSAGSGTGILPLHF.

This rearrangement joins TRBV6-1 to TRBJ2-3; no reliable D call. The V gene lost 5 bases and the J gene lost 3 bases, with 18 bases spanning the gap. The CDR3 runs 16 residues. Germline CDR1 reads MNHNS; CDR2 reads SASEGT. In DNA, the CDR3 is TGTGCCAGCAGTTCCCACTTAGGACCACCGACAGATACGCAGTATTTT. Translation: CASSSHLGPPTDTQYF.

Relative to its sample, this clonotype is large. The rearrangement joins TRBV4-3 to TRBJ1-4; tentatively, D is TRBD1 (6 bases). This CDR3 has 14 residues. The germline CDR1 and CDR2 sequences are LGHNA and YSLEER. Trimming removed 3 bases at V and 11 bases at J, with 16 bases between. DNA for the CDR3: TGCGCCAGCAGCCAGGAAACACAGGGTTGGAAACTGTTTTTT. Translated: CASSQETQGWKLFF.

To note about this clonotype: The junction departs from germline at one end; a sequencing error may be responsible. The chain is built from TRBV2 and TRBJ1-6; no definite D call. The CDR3 spans 14 residues. Germline V gene sequence: CDR1 SNHLY, CDR2 FYNNEI. In DNA form, the CDR3 reads TGTGCCAGCATTCTGGGATCTGCATCTTCACCCTTCCACTTT. Encoded protein: CASILGSASSPFHF.

This clonotype counts as large. The J gene is TRBJ1-1, the V gene TRBV20-1, with D perhaps TRBD1 (6 bases). Deletions cut 2 bases from V and 0 bases from J, with 28 bases between. CDR1 and CDR2 (germline): DFQATT, SNEGSKA (reference sequence). The CDR3 extends over 20 amino acids. DNA of the CDR3: TGCAGTGCTAGACTTATCAAATCCCTCGGGGGCCCCCGCTTGAACACTGAAGCTTTCTTT. Its protein product is CSARLIKSLGGPRLNTEAFF.

This clonotype rates as medium-sized. V gene TRBV12-5 combines with J gene TRBJ1-1, with D perhaps matching TRBD1 (6 bases). In germline, CDR1 is LGHNT, CDR2 FRNRAP. Between the trimmed V and J ends, which lost 0 bases and 1 base, there was a span of 9 bases. The CDR3 has 15 amino acids. This chain's CDR3 is CASGLVQGSNTEAFF. Written as DNA, the CDR3 is TGTGCTAGTGGTTTGGTACAGGGATCGAACACTGAAGCTTTCTTT. The full variable domain, completed using reference TRBV12-5 and TRBJ1-1, is DARVTQTPRHKVTEMGQEVTMRCQPILGHNTVFWYRQTMMQGLELLAYFRNRAPLDDSGMPKDRFSAEMPDATLATLKIQPSEPRDSAVYFCASGLVQGSNTEAFFGQGTRLTVV.

This clonotype was observed many times. V gene TRBV6-1 combines with J gene TRBJ1-6, with D hard to call. The CDR3 extends over 13 amino acids. Per germline, CDR1 MNHNS and CDR2 SASEGT. The germline V and J ends were trimmed by 1 base and 13 bases, with 11 bases remaining between them. Here the CDR3 reads CASSEGRRAPLHF. Written as DNA, the CDR3 is TGTGCCAGCAGTGAAGGCAGGCGGGCGCCCCTCCACTTT.

In this sample, this clonotype turned up a few times. The chain is built from TRBV27 and TRBJ2-3, with D hard to call. The V gene lost 5 bases and the J gene lost 8 bases, with 11 bases spanning the gap. CDR1 and CDR2 from the germline V gene are MNHEY and SMNVEV (reference sequence). This CDR3 is 12 amino acids long. CDR3 sequence reads: CASSNLYGTQYF. The DNA of the CDR3 is TGTGCCAGCAGTAACTTGTACGGTACGCAGTATTTT.

By share, this clonotype counts as medium-sized. The V call is TRBV2, the J call TRBJ2-3; 11 bases are a match to TRBD2. This CDR3 has 22 residues. Trimming removed 1 base from V and 2 bases from J; junction bases left unmatched: 20. CDR1 is SNHLY and CDR2 is FYNNEI in the germline V gene. The CDR3 bases are TGTGCCAGCAGTGAAGGAGGGGCACTAGCGGGAGTCTGGACGACAGTCACAGATACGCAGTATTTT. Translated: CASSEGGALAGVWTTVTDTQYF.

V gene TRBV7-9 combines with J gene TRBJ1-1; D is unresolved. The CDR3 is 13 amino acids. Deletions cut 7 bases from V and 4 bases from J, with 13 bases between. Germline V gene sequence: CDR1 SEHNR, CDR2 FQNEAQ (reference sequence). The CDR3 DNA is TGTGCCAGCACCAAACTTCTGGGCACTGAAGCTTTCTTT. As protein: CASTKLLGTEAFF.

By sample fraction, this clonotype is large. The gene calls are TRBV7-2 and TRBJ2-3, with unresolved D. V shed 4 bases and J shed 1 base, with 12 bases lying between them. The germline V gene encodes CDR1 SGHTA and CDR2 FQGNSA. The CDR3 is 15 residues long. CDR3 bases: TGTGCCAGCAGCTCGCATCTCCGGGGCACAGATACGCAGTATTTT. It is translated as CASSSHLRGTDTQYF. The complete variable domain, with remaining parts taken from reference TRBV7-2 and TRBJ2-3, reads GAGVSQSPSNKVTEKGKDVELRCDPISGHTALYWYRQSLGQGLEFLIYFQGNSAPDKSGLPSDRFSAERTGGSVSTLTIQRTQQEDSAVYLCASSSHLRGTDTQYFGPGTRLTVL.

This clonotype was observed at least ten times. The chain employs TRBV10-1 and TRBJ2-1; D tentatively reads TRBD1 or TRBD2 (6 bases each). The CDR3 sequence is 14 residues long. With 5 bases removed from V and 6 bases from J, the gap between germline ends came to 14 bases. Germline loops: CDR1 WNHNN, CDR2 SYGVQD (reference sequence). CDR3 bases: TGCGCCAGCAGTTCGGGGGCCGGGTCCAATGAGCAGTTCTTC. As protein: CASSSGAGSNEQFF.

This chain connects TRBV7-9 to TRBJ2-2; D might be TRBD1 (6 bases). The CDR3 loop spans 17 amino acids. V was trimmed by 5 bases and J by 3 bases, leaving 19 bases between them. Germline lookup yields CDR1 SEHNR and CDR2 FQNEAQ (reference sequence). This CDR3 reads CASSITGWGTDTGELFF. In DNA, the CDR3 is TGTGCCAGCAGCATAACAGGGTGGGGAACGGACACCGGGGAGCTGTTTTTT. Combining the CDR3 with reference TRBV7-9 and TRBJ2-2 gives the whole variable domain DTGVSQNPRHKITKRGQNVTFRCDPISEHNRLYWYRQTLGQGPEFLTYFQNEAQLEKSRLLSDRFSAERPKGSFSTLEIQRTEQGDSAMYLCASSITGWGTDTGELFFGEGSRLTVL.